This entry lists 5 T cell receptor beta chains sequenced from one sample in a study of shared clonotypes between healthy human individuals. The repertoire was sequenced with immunoSEQ multiplex PCR; TCRdb's copy has only in-frame clones and lacks some. The table includes 2 million to 2.5 million clones, approximately 94% detected once. The specimen sequenced was naive CD4+ T cells sorted from blood. As for subset: CD45RA+ positively selected. These receptors were taken from a young man in good health.

In this sample, this clone turned up once. The CDR3 loop is CASSIEGQGGNQPQHF. In nucleotides, the CDR3 is TGTGCCAGTAGTATAGAGGGCCAGGGAGGCAATCAGCCCCAGCATTTT. This sequence joins TRBV19 and TRBJ1-5; TRBD1 is a possible D gene (5 bases). Germline lookup yields CDR1 LNHDA and CDR2 SQIVND (reference sequence). The CDR3 length is 16 residues. Trimming removed 0 bases at V and 2 bases at J, with 11 bases between.

The CDR3 DNA sequence: TGTGCCAGCAGTTTATATACCGGGACAGGGACCTCCTACGAGCAGTACTTC. Its translation is CASSLYTGTGTSYEQYF. This rearrangement joins TRBV27 to TRBJ2-7; TRBD1 matches at 9 bases. The CDR3 has 17 amino acids. V trimming: 1 base; J trimming: 0 bases; junction bases outside the gene matches: 7. Germline CDR1 and CDR2: MNHEY and SMNVEV (reference sequence).

This sequence joins TRBV20-1 and TRBJ1-2; 9 positions match TRBD1. Trimming at V came to 6 bases and at J to 8 bases, leaving 4 bases not matched to a gene. CDR3 size: 11 residues. The germline V gene has CDR1 DFQATT and CDR2 SNEGSKA (reference sequence). CDR3 bases: TGCAGTGCCCACGACAGGGGGGGCTACACCTTC. Its protein is CSAHDRGGYTF.

This clone was picked up a small number of times. The same CDR3 arises from other DNA sequences in this sample as well. The V gene is TRBV6-1, the J gene TRBJ1-5; D is possibly TRBD1 (5 bases). Germline CDR1 is MNHNS and CDR2 is SASEGT. This CDR3 is built from 14 residues. Trimming took off 2 bases at V and 4 bases at J, with 9 bases between the two ends. CDR3 amino acids: CASSERGGNQPQHF. DNA for the CDR3: TGTGCCAGCAGTGAAAGGGGTGGGAATCAGCCCCAGCATTTT.

V gene TRBV7-9 combines with J gene TRBJ1-3, with no clear D. The CDR3 sequence is 16 residues long. Germline V gives CDR1 SEHNR, CDR2 FQNEAQ (reference sequence). The V and J ends lost 5 bases and 0 bases respectively, with 14 bases between them. DNA for the CDR3: TGTGCCAGCAGCAAAGGACCGGCGGGCTCTGGAAACACCATATATTTT. It translates to CASSKGPAGSGNTIYF. Full variable domain (rest looked up from reference TRBV7-9 and TRBJ1-3): DTGVSQNPRHKITKRGQNVTFRCDPISEHNRLYWYRQTLGQGPEFLTYFQNEAQLEKSRLLSDRFSAERPKGSFSTLEIQRTEQGDSAMYLCASSKGPAGSGNTIYFGEGSWLTVV.